The present TCR beta chain was sequenced within a study of T-cell reconstitution after alpha-beta-depleted transplantation in children. Study observations and caveats: Reported findings indicate that, about two months after transplant, alpha-beta T cells came from several hundred expanded clones, which were derived from non-depleted graft cells.

Regarding this clonotype: Its antigen remains unknown.

The CDR3 has 11 amino acids. Between the trimmed V and J ends, which lost 3 bases and 9 bases, there was a span of 6 bases. Germline-derived CDR1 and CDR2 are LNHDA and SQIVND (reference sequence). Unique molecular identifiers were incorporated during preparation of the TCRbeta library. MiXCR, run by TCRdb on the PCR reads, gives a single entry per CDR3 protein. The sample shows hundreds of thousands of distinct CDR3 sequences, around 13% of them seen only once. The chain combines TRBV19 with TRBJ2-1, with a possible D match to TRBD1 (5 bases). This TCR derives from a male patient younger than 18 who had a stem cell transplant for acute myeloid leukemia, so the T cells may come from the graft donor. The sample consisted of PBMCs, mostly from graft donor cells, taken 360 days after TCRalphabeta/CD19-depleted stem cell transplant. Written as DNA, the CDR3 is TGTGCCAGTAGTATTGGGGCTGAGCAGTTCTTC. Its translation is CASSIGAEQFF. Using reference TRBV19 and TRBJ2-1 for the parts outside the CDR3, the full variable domain is DGGITQSPKYLFRKEGQNVTLSCEQNLNHDAMYWYRQDPGQGLRLIYYSQIVNDFQKGDIAEGYSVSREKKESFPLTVTSAQKNPTAFYLCASSIGAEQFFGPGTRLTVL.